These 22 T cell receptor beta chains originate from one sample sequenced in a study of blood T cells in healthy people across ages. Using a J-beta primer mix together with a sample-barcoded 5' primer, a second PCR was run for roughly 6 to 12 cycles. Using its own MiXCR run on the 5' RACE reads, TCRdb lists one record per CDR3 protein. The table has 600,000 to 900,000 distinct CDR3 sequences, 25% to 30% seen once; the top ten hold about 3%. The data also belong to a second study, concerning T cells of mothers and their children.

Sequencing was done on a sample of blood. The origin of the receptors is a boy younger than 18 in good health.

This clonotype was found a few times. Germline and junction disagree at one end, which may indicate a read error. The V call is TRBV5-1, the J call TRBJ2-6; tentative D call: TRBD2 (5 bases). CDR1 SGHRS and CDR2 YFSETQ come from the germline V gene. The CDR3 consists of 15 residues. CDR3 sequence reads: CANSLSGEGANVLTF. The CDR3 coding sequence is TGCGCCAACAGCTTGAGCGGCGAAGGGGCCAACGTCCTGACTTTC.

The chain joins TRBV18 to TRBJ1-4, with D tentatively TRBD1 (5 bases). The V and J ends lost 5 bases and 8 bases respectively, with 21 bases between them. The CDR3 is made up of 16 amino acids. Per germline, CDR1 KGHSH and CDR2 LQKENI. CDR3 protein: CASSSRERFGAEKLFF. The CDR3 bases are TGTGCCAGCTCATCACGGGAAAGATTCGGGGCCGAAAAACTGTTTTTT.

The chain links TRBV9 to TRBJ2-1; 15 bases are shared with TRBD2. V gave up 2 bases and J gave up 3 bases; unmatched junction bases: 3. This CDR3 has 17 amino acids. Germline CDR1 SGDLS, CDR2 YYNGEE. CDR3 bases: TGTGCCAGCAGCGTGGGGACTAGCGGGGGGCTCTACAATGAGCAGTTCTTC. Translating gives CASSVGTSGGLYNEQFF.

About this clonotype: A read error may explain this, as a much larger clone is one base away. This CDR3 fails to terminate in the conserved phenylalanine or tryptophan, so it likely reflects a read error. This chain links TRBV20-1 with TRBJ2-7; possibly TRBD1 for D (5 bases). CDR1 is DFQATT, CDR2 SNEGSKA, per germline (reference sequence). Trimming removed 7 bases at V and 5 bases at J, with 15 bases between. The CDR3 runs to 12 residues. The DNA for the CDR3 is TGCAGTGGGCGTCGGGTAGGGGACGAGCAGTACCTC. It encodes CSGRRVGDEQYL.

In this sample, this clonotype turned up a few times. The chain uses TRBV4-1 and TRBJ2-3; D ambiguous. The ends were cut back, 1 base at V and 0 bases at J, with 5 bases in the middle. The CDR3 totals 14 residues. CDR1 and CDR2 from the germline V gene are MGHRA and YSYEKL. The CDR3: CASSQARSTDTQYF. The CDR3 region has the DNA TGCGCCAGCAGCCAAGCCCGGAGCACAGATACGCAGTATTTT.

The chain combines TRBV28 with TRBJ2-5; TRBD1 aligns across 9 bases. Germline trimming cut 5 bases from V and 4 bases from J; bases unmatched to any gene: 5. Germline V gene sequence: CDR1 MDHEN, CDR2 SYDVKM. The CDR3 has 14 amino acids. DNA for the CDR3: TGTGCCAGCAGTCGGGACAGGGCGAGAGAGACCCAGTACTTC. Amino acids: CASSRDRARETQYF.

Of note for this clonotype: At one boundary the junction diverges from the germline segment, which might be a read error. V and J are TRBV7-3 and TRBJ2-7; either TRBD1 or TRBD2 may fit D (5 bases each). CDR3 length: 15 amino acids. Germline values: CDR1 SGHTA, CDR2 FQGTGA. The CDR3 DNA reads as TGTGCCAGCAGCTTAACGGCCGGGGCGGCCTACGAACAGTACTTC. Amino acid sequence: CASSLTAGAAYEQYF.

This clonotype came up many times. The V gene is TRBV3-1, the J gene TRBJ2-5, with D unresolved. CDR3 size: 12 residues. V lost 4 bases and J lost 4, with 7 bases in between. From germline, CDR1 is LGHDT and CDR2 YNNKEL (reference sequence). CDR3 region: CASSPGLETQYF. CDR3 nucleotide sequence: TGTGCCAGCAGCCCCGGTCTAGAGACCCAGTACTTC.

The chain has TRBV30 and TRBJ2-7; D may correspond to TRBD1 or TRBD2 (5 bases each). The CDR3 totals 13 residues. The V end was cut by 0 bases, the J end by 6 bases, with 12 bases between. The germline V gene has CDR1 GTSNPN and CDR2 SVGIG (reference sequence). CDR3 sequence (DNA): TGTGCCTGGAGTGTACGACGAGGGACCGAGCAGTACTTC. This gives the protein CAWSVRRGTEQYF.

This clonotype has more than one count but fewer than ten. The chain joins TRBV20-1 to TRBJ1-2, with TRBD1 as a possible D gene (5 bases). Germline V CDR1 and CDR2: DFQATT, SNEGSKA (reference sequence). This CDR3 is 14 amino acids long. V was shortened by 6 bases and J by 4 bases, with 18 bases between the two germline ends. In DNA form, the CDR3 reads TGCAGTGCACGCGGCTCGACAGTCGCCTATGGCTACACCTTC. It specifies CSARGSTVAYGYTF.

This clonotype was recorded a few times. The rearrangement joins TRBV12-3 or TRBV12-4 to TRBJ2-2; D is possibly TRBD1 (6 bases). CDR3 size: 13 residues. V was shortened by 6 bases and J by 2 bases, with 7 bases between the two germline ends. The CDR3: CASRGANTGELFF. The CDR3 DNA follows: TGTGCCAGCAGGGGGGCCAACACCGGGGAGCTGTTTTTT.

The CDR3: CASNPGQANYGYTF. The CDR3 DNA follows: TGTGCCAGCAACCCGGGACAGGCTAACTATGGCTACACCTTC. The rearrangement links TRBV9 to TRBJ1-2, with 8 bases fitting TRBD1. Losses at the gene ends were 6 bases for V and 0 bases for J; bases not matched to a gene: 4. This CDR3 comprises 14 residues. The germline gives CDR1 SGDLS, CDR2 YYNGEE. Using reference TRBV9 and TRBJ1-2 for the parts outside the CDR3, the full variable domain is DSGVTQTPKHLITATGQRVTLRCSPRSGDLSVYWYQQSLDQGLQFLIQYYNGEERAKGNILERFSAQQFPDLHSELNLSSLELGDSALYFCASNPGQANYGYTFGSGTRLTVV.

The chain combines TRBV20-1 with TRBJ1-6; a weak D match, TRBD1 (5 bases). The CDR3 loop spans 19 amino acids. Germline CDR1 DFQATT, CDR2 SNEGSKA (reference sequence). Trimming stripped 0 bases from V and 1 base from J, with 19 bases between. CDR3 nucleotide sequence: TGCAGTGCTAGAGAGTCCCCAGGGTGGAAGGGGTCCTATAATTCACCCCTCCACTTT. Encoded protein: CSARESPGWKGSYNSPLHF.

The CDR3 region is CASSVERAVPEQYF. DNA of the CDR3: TGTGCCAGCAGTGTGGAACGGGCGGTCCCCGAGCAGTACTTC. The chain combines TRBV6-1 with TRBJ2-7; D is undetermined. Germline V lookup: CDR1 MNHNS, CDR2 SASEGT. The V and J ends lost 4 bases and 6 bases respectively, with 16 bases between them. The CDR3 has 14 residues.

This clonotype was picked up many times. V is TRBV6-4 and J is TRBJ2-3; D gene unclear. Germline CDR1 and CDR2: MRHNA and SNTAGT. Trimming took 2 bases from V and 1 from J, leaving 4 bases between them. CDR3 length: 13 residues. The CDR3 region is CASSDRGTDTQYF. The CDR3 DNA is TGTGCCAGCAGTGACCGGGGCACAGATACGCAGTATTTT.

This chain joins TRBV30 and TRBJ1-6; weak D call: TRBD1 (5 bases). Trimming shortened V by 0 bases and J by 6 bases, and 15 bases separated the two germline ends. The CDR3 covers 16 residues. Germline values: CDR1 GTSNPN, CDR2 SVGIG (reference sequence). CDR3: CAWSVQWFQGNSPLHF. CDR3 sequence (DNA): TGTGCCTGGAGTGTACAGTGGTTCCAGGGTAATTCACCCCTCCACTTT.

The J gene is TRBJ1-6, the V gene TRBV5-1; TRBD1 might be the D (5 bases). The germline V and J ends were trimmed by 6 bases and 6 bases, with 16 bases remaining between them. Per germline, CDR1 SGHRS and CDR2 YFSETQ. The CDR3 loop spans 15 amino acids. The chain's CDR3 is CASNLLGATNSPLHF. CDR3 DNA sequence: TGCGCCAGCAATTTACTAGGGGCCACTAATTCACCCCTCCACTTT. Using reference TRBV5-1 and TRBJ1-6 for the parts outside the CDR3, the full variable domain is KAGVTQTPRYLIKTRGQQVTLSCSPISGHRSVSWYQQTPGQGLQFLFEYFSETQRNKGNFPGRFSGRQFSNSRSEMNVSTLELGDSALYLCASNLLGATNSPLHFGNGTRLTVT.

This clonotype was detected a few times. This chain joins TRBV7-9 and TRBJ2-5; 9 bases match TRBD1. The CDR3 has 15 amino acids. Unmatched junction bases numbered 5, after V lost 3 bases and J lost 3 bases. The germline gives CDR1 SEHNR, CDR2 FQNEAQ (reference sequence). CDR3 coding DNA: TGTGCCAGCAGCTTCGGACAGGGGATCAAAGAGACCCAGTACTTC. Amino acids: CASSFGQGIKETQYF. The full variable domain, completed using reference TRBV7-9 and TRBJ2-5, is DTGVSQNPRHKITKRGQNVTFRCDPISEHNRLYWYRQTLGQGPEFLTYFQNEAQLEKSRLLSDRFSAERPKGSFSTLEIQRTEQGDSAMYLCASSFGQGIKETQYFGPGTRLLVL.

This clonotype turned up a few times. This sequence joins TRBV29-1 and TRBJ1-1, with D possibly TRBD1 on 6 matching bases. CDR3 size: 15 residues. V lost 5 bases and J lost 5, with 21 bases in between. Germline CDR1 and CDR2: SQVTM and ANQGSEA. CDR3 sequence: CSVRGQGPGATEAFF. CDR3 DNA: TGCAGCGTTAGGGGCCAAGGGCCAGGGGCTACTGAAGCTTTCTTT.

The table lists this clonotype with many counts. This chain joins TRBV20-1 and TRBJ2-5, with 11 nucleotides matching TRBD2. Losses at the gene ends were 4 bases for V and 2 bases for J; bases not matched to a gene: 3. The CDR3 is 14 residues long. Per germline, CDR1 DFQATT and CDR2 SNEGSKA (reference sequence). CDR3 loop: CSATGTSGQETQYF. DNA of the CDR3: TGCAGTGCTACCGGGACTAGCGGACAAGAGACCCAGTACTTC.

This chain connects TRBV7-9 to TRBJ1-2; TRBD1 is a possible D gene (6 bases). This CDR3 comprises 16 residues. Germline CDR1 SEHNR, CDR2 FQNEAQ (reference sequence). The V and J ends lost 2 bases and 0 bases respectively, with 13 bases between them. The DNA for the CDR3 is TGTGCCAGCAGCTTATACGACCGGACAGCTAACTATGGCTACACCTTC. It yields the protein CASSLYDRTANYGYTF.

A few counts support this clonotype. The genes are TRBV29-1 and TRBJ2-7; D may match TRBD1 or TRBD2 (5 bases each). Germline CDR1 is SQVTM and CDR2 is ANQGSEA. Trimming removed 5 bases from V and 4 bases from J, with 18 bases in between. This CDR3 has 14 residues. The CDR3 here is CSVLPTGPLYEQYF. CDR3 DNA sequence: TGCAGCGTTCTACCCACGGGACCCCTTTACGAGCAGTACTTC.